This T cell receptor beta chain emerged from a study of tumor T cells in aggressive B-cell lymphoma (TCRdb year 2017). Library preparation employed the immunoSEQ multiplex PCR assay. As stored in TCRdb, this immuneACCESS dataset retains in-frame rearrangements with V and J assigned. A fraction of the clones does not appear; measured against another copy, unresolved V genes explain less than half of the discrepancy, and the remainder lacks a known reason. In this sample the table shows fewer than 6,500 clones, roughly 77% of which occur a single time. Approximately 7% of the sample is held by the ten biggest clonotypes. In its sample, this clone was seen a few times. No antigen is known for it. Per-nucleotide qualities are absent, and no much larger clonotype sits a single base away. V is reduced by 5 bases and J by 9 bases, leaving a spacing of 5 bases between them. The CDR3 spans 9 residues, from the cysteine through the phenylalanine. Only the CDR3 DNA stays, 27 bases, in frame from base 1. The CDR1 and CDR2 encoded by the germline V gene are SQVTM and ANQGSEA.

The clonotype was recovered from an adult with diffuse large B cell lymphoma. The receptor chain draws on TRBV29-1 and TRBJ2-1; matching of 5 bases hints at TRBD1 as the D gene. Material: tumor tissue. The DNA reads TGCAGCGTTCAGGGTGAGCAGTTCTTC. Its product reads: CSVQGEQFF.